The sequence of this T cell receptor beta chain was determined in a study of shared clonotypes between healthy human individuals. Only in-frame clones appear in the TCRdb table, and some are missing; sequencing was by immunoSEQ multiplex PCR. The repertoire holds 1,400,000 or so clones, around 98.5% seen once, with approximately 0.4% in the top ten. The table lists this clone with a count of one. No antigen is known for it. Germline V CDR1 and CDR2: SGHAT, FQNNGV. The V gene lost 1 base and the J gene lost 1 base, with 10 bases spanning the gap. There are 16 residues in the CDR3. Findings of the study overall: Only blood underwent sampling, and tissue repertoires likely differ.

This sequence originates from a man between 25 and 39 years old in good health. This rearrangement joins TRBV11-2 to TRBJ2-2; D is uncertain. Input material: naive CD4+ T cells sorted from blood. Regarding subset: CD45RA+ positively selected. This chain's CDR3 is CASSLGARQNTGELFF. In DNA, the CDR3 is TGTGCCAGCAGCTTAGGGGCCCGACAGAACACCGGGGAGCTGTTTTTT. Looking up the rest from reference TRBV11-2 and TRBJ2-2 gives the full variable domain: EAGVAQSPRYKIIEKRQSVAFWCNPISGHATLYWYQQILGQGPKLLIQFQNNGVVDDSQLPKDRFSAERLKGVDSTLKIQPAKLEDSAVYLCASSLGARQNTGELFFGEGSRLTVL.